The sequence of this T cell receptor beta chain was determined in a study of cytomegalovirus exposure and HLA in healthy donors. It was with 60 Vbeta and 13 Jbeta primers that the PCR ran. Sequencing used immunoSEQ multiplex PCR; TCRdb keeps in-frame clones, though not all of them. In the table there are 60,000 to 75,000 clones, roughly 71% of which are singletons. General study points: Trimming of TCR beta V- and J-genes showed a link, identified in a later analysis, to a missense DCLRE1C variant. Earlier findings revealed that most TCR beta V segments proved productive either about 90% or about 30% of the time. The study found most TCR sequences rare, yet found some public TCRs in many donors. The study listed approximately 160 cytomegalovirus-associated TCR beta chains.

Germline lookup yields CDR1 SGHRS and CDR2 YFSETQ. The V end was cut by 0 bases, the J end by 4 bases, with 10 bases between. This CDR3 is built from 14 residues. Points on this clone: What it binds is unknown.

The sequence came from a woman in her sixties in good health and CMV-seropositive. The sample comprised PBMCs. The chain has TRBV5-1 and TRBJ1-1; D call uncertain. DNA of the CDR3: TGCGCCAGCAGCTTGGACCCCCGGGGCACTGAAGCTTTCTTT. Encoded protein: CASSLDPRGTEAFF.